One and the same sample provided the 17 T cell receptor beta chains below, sequenced in a study of blood T cell repertoires in COVID-19. Some clones are missing from TCRdb's copy, which holds only in-frame ones; the method was immunoSEQ multiplex PCR. The table has about 210,000 clones, about 87% seen once. The sequencing input was PBMCs or T cells enriched from blood (not recorded which). The receptors were sampled from a woman in her forties with acute COVID-19.

This chain links TRBV6-5 with TRBJ1-4; no clear D. V was cut by 8 bases and J by 7 bases, with 11 bases left in between. The CDR3 runs 12 residues. Looked up from germline, CDR1 is MNHEY and CDR2 is SVGAGI. This CDR3 reads CASSITREKLFF. The CDR3 DNA reads TGTGCCAGCTCCATAACACGTGAAAAACTGTTTTTT.

The rearrangement links TRBV25-1 to TRBJ2-6; D call uncertain. Trimming took 4 bases from V and 2 from J, leaving 9 bases between them. Germline values: CDR1 MGHDK, CDR2 SYGVNS. The CDR3 contains 15 residues. For the CDR3, the DNA is TGTGCCAGCAGTGCCCGGTCCCCTGGGGCCAACGTCCTGACTTTC. This codes for CASSARSPGANVLTF.

This chain joins TRBV5-1 and TRBJ1-1, with 7 bases that match TRBD1. J lost 2 bases, V lost 3 bases, and 4 bases had no gene match. Germline values: CDR1 SGHRS, CDR2 YFSETQ. This CDR3 has 14 residues. This CDR3 is CASSWGTANTEAFF. CDR3 nucleotide sequence: TGCGCCAGCAGCTGGGGGACAGCAAACACTGAAGCTTTCTTT.

The chain is built from TRBV30 and TRBJ1-2; TRBD1 matches 12 bases. The CDR3 is made up of 17 amino acids. V lost 1 base and J lost 4; bases outside the gene matches: 10. Germline V gene data show CDR1 as GTSNPN and CDR2 as SVGIG (reference sequence). The DNA for the CDR3 is TGTGCCTGGAGTGACCCCGGGACAGGGGGCAAGCTCTATGGCTACACCTTC. It encodes CAWSDPGTGGKLYGYTF. The full variable domain, its missing parts supplied by reference TRBV30 and TRBJ1-2, is SQTIHQWPATLVQPVGSPLSLECTVEGTSNPNLYWYRQAAGRGLQLLFYSVGIGQISSEVPQNLSASRPQDRQFILSSKKLLLSDSGFYLCAWSDPGTGGKLYGYTFGSGTRLTVV.

Only a few counts were recorded for this clone. The rearrangement uses TRBV6-1 and TRBJ2-7; TRBD2 agrees at 11 bases. The CDR3 has 16 amino acids. CDR1 and CDR2 (germline): MNHNS, SASEGT. V was pared by 3 bases and J by 0 bases, with 4 bases of the junction left unmatched. CDR3 sequence (DNA): TGTGCCAGCAGTGACTTTAGCGGGAGGGACTCCTACGAGCAGTACGTC. Amino acids: CASSDFSGRDSYEQYV.

In nucleotides, the CDR3 is TGTGCCAGCAGTCACGGGACTTTATATGGCTACACCTTC. Protein: CASSHGTLYGYTF. The chain couples TRBV12-3 or TRBV12-4 to TRBJ1-2, with D perhaps matching TRBD1 (5 bases). The CDR3 extends over 13 amino acids. V was cut by 5 bases and J by 5 bases, with 12 bases left in between.

The gene calls are TRBV19 and TRBJ2-3; D perhaps matches TRBD1 (5 bases). CDR1 is LNHDA and CDR2 is SQIVND in the germline V gene (reference sequence). The CDR3 is made up of 14 amino acids. V lost 5 bases and J 2 bases, leaving 11 bases between the germline ends. This CDR3 reads CASSGARDTDTQYF. The CDR3, as DNA: TGTGCCAGTAGTGGGGCCAGGGACACAGATACGCAGTATTTT. The full variable domain, rest sourced from reference TRBV19 and TRBJ2-3, is DGGITQSPKYLFRKEGQNVTLSCEQNLNHDAMYWYRQDPGQGLRLIYYSQIVNDFQKGDIAEGYSVSREKKESFPLTVTSAQKNPTAFYLCASSGARDTDTQYFGPGTRLTVL.

The V gene is TRBV6-6, the J gene TRBJ1-5; 7 nucleotides agree with TRBD1. V was pared by 5 bases and J by 11 bases, with 15 bases of the junction left unmatched. Germline assignment: CDR1 MNHNY and CDR2 SVGAGI (reference sequence). The CDR3 runs 15 residues. CDR3 bases: TGTGCCAGCAGTCAAGCCGGACAGGTACCCGGGTCCCAGCATTTT. Translating it yields CASSQAGQVPGSQHF.

The chain carries TRBV18 and TRBJ1-1, with 11 bases matching TRBD1. Trimming took 3 bases from V and 7 from J; bases not matched to a gene: 7. The germline V gene has CDR1 KGHSH and CDR2 LQKENI. The length of the CDR3 is 15 residues. The CDR3 protein is CASSPYSGQGGEAFF. CDR3 coding DNA: TGTGCCAGCTCACCCTACTCGGGACAGGGGGGTGAAGCTTTCTTT.

The J gene is TRBJ2-1, the V gene TRBV19; 12 bases align to TRBD1. CDR3 length: 18 residues. V gave up 2 bases and J gave up 7 bases; unmatched junction bases: 12. In germline, CDR1 is LNHDA, CDR2 SQIVND (reference sequence). The chain's CDR3 is CASSIILVLGQGANEQFF. CDR3 bases: TGTGCCAGTAGTATAATTTTGGTCTTGGGACAGGGGGCGAATGAGCAGTTCTTC.

The chain employs TRBV7-2 and TRBJ1-1, with a possible D match to TRBD1 (6 bases). Germline CDR1 is SGHTA and CDR2 is FQGNSA. There are 13 residues in the CDR3. V was shortened by 6 bases and J by 6 bases, with 14 bases between the two germline ends. For the CDR3, the DNA is TGTGCCAGCAGACACAGGGAGGGGGCTGAAGCTTTCTTT. Translating gives CASRHREGAEAFF.

The count of this clone is one. This sequence joins TRBV2 and TRBJ2-1, with a weak D call TRBD2 (7 bases). This CDR3 region has 16 residues. Germline V gene lookup returns CDR1 SNHLY and CDR2 FYNNEI. V lost 5 bases and J lost 0, with 14 bases in between. CDR3 DNA sequence: TGTGCCAGCAGTCTACCCGGGGGGCTCTCCTACAATGAGCAGTTCTTC. Its protein is CASSLPGGLSYNEQFF.

This sequence joins TRBV18 and TRBJ1-2; 8 positions match TRBD1. The V gene's germline CDR1 is KGHSH and CDR2 LQKENI. The CDR3 extends over 15 amino acids. V was clipped by 4 bases and J by 4 bases; unmatched bases: 8. CDR3 DNA sequence: TGTGCCAGCTCACTTCCGGGACAGGACGCCTATGGCTACACCTTC. It codes for CASSLPGQDAYGYTF.

J is TRBJ2-7 and V is TRBV5-5; D ambiguous. The CDR3 loop spans 13 amino acids. Trimming cost V 0 bases and J 6 bases, with 10 bases left between them. Germline lookup yields CDR1 SGHKS and CDR2 YYEKEE (reference sequence). The DNA of the CDR3 is TGTGCCAGCAGCTTGGTACCGGGTGGCGAGCAGTACGTC. It encodes CASSLVPGGEQYV.

The chain employs TRBV5-4 and TRBJ1-4; the D is unclear. Germline values: CDR1 SGHNT, CDR2 YYREEE (reference sequence). The CDR3 sequence is 18 residues long. Trimming stripped 2 bases from V and 0 bases from J, with 17 bases between. Written as DNA, the CDR3 is TGTGCCAGCAGCTTCGAAGGCGGGTTTGGAACAACTAATGAAAAACTGTTTTTT. This gives the protein CASSFEGGFGTTNEKLFF.

Concerning this clone itself: This CDR3 is also generated by other DNA sequences in the sample. This chain joins TRBV25-1 and TRBJ2-5; D gene uncertain. Germline CDR1 and CDR2: MGHDK and SYGVNS. V gave up 5 bases and J gave up 2 bases, with 9 bases separating them. The CDR3 is 13 amino acids. CDR3 DNA: TGTGCCAGCAGTCCGGCCGGGCAAGAGACCCAGTACTTC. It yields the protein CASSPAGQETQYF.

The chain recombines TRBV9 with TRBJ1-1, with D perhaps matching TRBD1 (5 bases). Germline CDR1 is SGDLS and CDR2 is YYNGEE. V lost 3 bases to trimming and J lost 4 bases, with 10 bases between them. This CDR3 has 13 residues. The CDR3 DNA is TGTGCCAGCAGCGCAGGGCCTAGCACTGAAGCTTTCTTT. Its protein product is CASSAGPSTEAFF.